The 10 T cell receptor beta chains below were found in one sample sequenced in a study of blood T cell repertoires in COVID-19. Method: immunoSEQ multiplex PCR; TCRdb's copy keeps in-frame clones and lacks some. This table has 230,000 or so clones, about 85% appearing once. Sequencing input: peripheral blood. Every receptor here comes from a man younger than 40 with active or convalescent COVID-19.

This clone was observed a handful of times. V is TRBV7-2 and J is TRBJ1-2; the match to TRBD1 covers 7 bases. V trimming: 4 bases; J trimming: 8 bases; junction bases outside the gene matches: 10. Germline-derived CDR1 and CDR2 are SGHTA and FQGNSA. The CDR3 runs to 14 residues. CDR3 amino acids: CASSSYRVGGGYTF. The CDR3 DNA reads TGTGCCAGCAGCTCCTACAGGGTAGGGGGCGGCTACACCTTC. Together with reference TRBV7-2 and TRBJ1-2, the CDR3 gives the full variable domain: GAGVSQSPSNKVTEKGKDVELRCDPISGHTALYWYRQSLGQGLEFLIYFQGNSAPDKSGLPSDRFSAERTGGSVSTLTIQRTQQEDSAVYLCASSSYRVGGGYTFGSGTRLTVV.

This clone was seen only once. The chain couples TRBV18 to TRBJ2-7; maybe TRBD1 (5 bases). The CDR3 consists of 15 residues. Trimming removed 0 bases from V and 0 bases from J, with 9 bases in between. CDR1 KGHSH and CDR2 LQKENI come from the germline V gene. Here the CDR3 DNA reads TGTGCCAGCTCACCACCGGGCAGGGTCTCCTACGAGCAGTACTTC. This translates into CASSPPGRVSYEQYF.

The chain carries TRBV6-5 and TRBJ2-4; a possible D gene is TRBD2 (8 bases). The CDR3 has 14 amino acids. The germline V gene encodes CDR1 MNHEY and CDR2 SVGAGI. The V end was cut by 7 bases, the J end by 6 bases, with 16 bases between. CDR3 residues: CASTTGGGGNIQYF. The CDR3 DNA reads as TGTGCCAGCACCACGGGAGGGGGCGGAAACATTCAGTACTTC.

This clone was counted once. The V gene is TRBV30, the J gene TRBJ1-5; D uncertain. This CDR3 spans 13 amino acids. The V and J ends lost 3 bases and 3 bases respectively, with 9 bases between them. Germline V gene sequence: CDR1 GTSNPN, CDR2 SVGIG (reference sequence). CDR3 sequence (DNA): TGTGCCTGGAGCGGAGAAGTCAATCAGCCCCAGCATTTT. Encoded protein: CAWSGEVNQPQHF.

V is TRBV24-1 and J is TRBJ2-7; D perhaps matches TRBD1 (5 bases). Trimming stripped 3 bases from V and 0 bases from J, with 11 bases between. The CDR3 has 15 amino acids. CDR1 is KGHDR, CDR2 SFDVKD, per germline. The CDR3 sequence is CATSDATATSYEQYF. CDR3 DNA: TGTGCCACCAGTGATGCGACAGCAACCTCCTACGAGCAGTACTTC.

The gene calls are TRBV2 and TRBJ2-2, with 7 bases aligning to TRBD1. Per germline, CDR1 SNHLY and CDR2 FYNNEI. Trimming at V came to 10 bases and at J to 4 bases, leaving 9 bases not matched to a gene. This CDR3 comprises 14 residues. For the CDR3, the DNA is TGTGCCAAAAACAGGGGAAGGGGCACCGGGGAGCTGTTTTTT. Its translation: CAKNRGRGTGELFF.

CDR3 protein: CATSRDLGNTGELFF. The CDR3 DNA reads as TGTGCCACCAGCAGAGATCTAGGGAACACCGGGGAGCTGTTTTTT. This sequence joins TRBV15 and TRBJ2-2; no clear D gene. CDR1 is LNHNV, CDR2 YYDKDF, per germline (reference sequence). This CDR3 has 15 amino acids. The ends were cut back, 0 bases at V and 1 base at J, with 6 bases in the middle.

V usage is TRBV7-6 and J usage is TRBJ2-2; 7 nucleotides match TRBD1. Germline loops: CDR1 SGHVS, CDR2 FNYEAQ. V lost 2 bases and J lost 2; bases outside the gene matches: 8. CDR3 length: 17 residues. CDR3 protein: CASSLRVGTENTGELFF. The DNA for the CDR3 is TGTGCCAGCAGCTTAAGGGTGGGGACAGAAAACACCGGGGAGCTGTTTTTT.

The CDR3 reads CAWTTGTQPQHF. In DNA, the CDR3 is TGTGCCTGGACCACGGGAACTCAGCCCCAGCATTTT. This chain uses TRBV30 with TRBJ1-5, with D unresolved. Germline V gene sequence: CDR1 GTSNPN, CDR2 SVGIG (reference sequence). The germline V and J ends were trimmed by 4 bases and 6 bases, with 10 bases remaining between them. The CDR3 contains 12 residues.

This clone was seen a handful of times. Other DNA sequences within the sample encode an identical CDR3. The chain employs TRBV5-1 and TRBJ2-5, with TRBD2 identical over 7 bases. V trimming: 5 bases; J trimming: 5 bases; junction bases outside the gene matches: 9. This CDR3 comprises 14 residues. In germline, CDR1 is SGHRS, CDR2 YFSETQ. The CDR3 loop reads CASSLGGTGETQYF. As DNA, the CDR3 is TGCGCCAGCAGTCTGGGGGGGACGGGGGAGACCCAGTACTTC.